This T cell receptor beta chain was obtained from a study of T cells in Graves' hyperthyroidism and ophthalmopathy. Findings and limits, study-wide: The blood repertoire included most of the expanded thyroid clonotypes above 0.001.

This clonotype was counted between two and nine times. What it binds is unknown. RNA transcripts served as the template for amplifying TCR beta CDR3 regions. First-round RT-PCR with HTBI primers amplified the TCR CDR3 region. TCRdb reanalysed the multiplex PCR reads using MiXCR and keeps one entry per CDR3 protein. The sample lists under 450,000 distinct CDR3 sequences, roughly 14% occurring once. J was trimmed by 0 bases and V by 9 bases; bases with no gene match: 15. Germline V gene data show CDR1 as KGHDR and CDR2 as SFDVKD. CDR3 length: 18 residues. V and J are TRBV24-1 and TRBJ2-2; the match to TRBD2 covers 7 bases. Sequenced material: blood. This sequence was found in a woman aged 18 to 35 with Graves' hyperthyroidism. CDR3 DNA: TGTGCCACCCAATCCATGGAGCGGCTAGCGGCGAACACCGGGGAGCTGTTTTTT. The encoded protein is CATQSMERLAANTGELFF.